What follows are 25 T cell receptor beta chains derived from one specimen sequenced in a study of PD-1 blockade in classical Hodgkin lymphoma. Data came from immunoSEQ multiplex PCR; TCRdb stores just in-frame clones and leaves some out. Among approximately 27,000 clones, just over 85% were seen once, and the ten largest hold roughly 2.6%. Every one of the patients relapsed after autologous stem cell transplantation (brentuximab vedotin exposure was variable). Specimen: peripheral blood mononuclear cells (PBMCs), collected at baseline. All receptors derive from a human donor with classical Hodgkin lymphoma.

This clone was seen only once. The chain is built from TRBV7-9 and TRBJ2-3; maybe TRBD1 (6 bases). The V gene lost 5 bases and the J gene lost 2 bases, with 11 bases spanning the gap. The CDR3 sequence is 14 residues long. Germline loops: CDR1 SEHNR, CDR2 FQNEAQ (reference sequence). The CDR3 spells CASSRDTFTDTQYF. In DNA form, the CDR3 reads TGTGCCAGCAGCCGGGACACATTCACAGATACGCAGTATTTT. The entire variable domain, with the rest obtained from reference TRBV7-9 and TRBJ2-3, is as follows: DTGVSQNPRHKITKRGQNVTFRCDPISEHNRLYWYRQTLGQGPEFLTYFQNEAQLEKSRLLSDRFSAERPKGSFSTLEIQRTEQGDSAMYLCASSRDTFTDTQYFGPGTRLTVL.

V is TRBV5-1 and J is TRBJ1-1, with 8 bases identical to TRBD1. The junction had 6 bases not matched to a gene; V was cut back by 4 bases and J by 4 bases. Germline V gene sequence: CDR1 SGHRS, CDR2 YFSETQ. This CDR3 has 14 amino acids. CDR3 bases: TGCGCCAGCAGCCAGGACAGGGTGGGCACTGAAGCTTTCTTT. It translates to CASSQDRVGTEAFF.

The chain recombines TRBV7-9 with TRBJ1-1, with unresolved D. The germline gives CDR1 SEHNR, CDR2 FQNEAQ (reference sequence). V was shortened by 2 bases and J by 4 bases, with 8 bases between the two germline ends. The CDR3 is 13 residues long. The CDR3 loop is CASSLFETTEAFF. DNA of the CDR3: TGTGCCAGCAGCTTATTTGAGACCACTGAAGCTTTCTTT.

CDR3 DNA sequence: TGTGCCAGCAGCCTCCTAGGCGCGGGGGGGCCTGACACAGATACGCAGTATTTT. It encodes CASSLLGAGGPDTDTQYF. V usage is TRBV4-2 and J usage is TRBJ2-3; 9 bases line up with TRBD2. This CDR3 has 18 amino acids. Germline CDR1 is LGHNA and CDR2 is YNFKEQ. Germline trimming cut 4 bases from V and 2 bases from J; bases unmatched to any gene: 13.

The chain recombines TRBV18 with TRBJ1-3, with D tentatively TRBD1 (5 bases). This CDR3 contains 17 residues. The germline V and J ends were trimmed by 4 bases and 6 bases, with 22 bases remaining between them. The germline V gene encodes CDR1 KGHSH and CDR2 LQKENI. The CDR3 nucleotides read TGTGCCAGCTCACTTAACACTTGGACGGGGCAGGAAAACACCATATATTTT. It is translated as CASSLNTWTGQENTIYF.

The rearrangement joins TRBV5-4 to TRBJ1-2; 8 bases align to TRBD1. Germline values: CDR1 SGHNT, CDR2 YYREEE (reference sequence). The length of the CDR3 is 16 residues. V was clipped by 2 bases and J by 4 bases; unmatched bases: 10. The CDR3 DNA reads TGTGCCAGCAGCTTAGGACAGGGAACGACCATCTATGGCTACACCTTC. Its translation is CASSLGQGTTIYGYTF.

This clone was recorded once. V and J are TRBV7-8 and TRBJ2-7; D tentatively reads TRBD1 or TRBD2 (6 bases each). This CDR3 spans 16 amino acids. Looked up from germline, CDR1 is SGHVS and CDR2 is FQNEAQ. Trimming removed 1 base from V and 5 bases from J, with 18 bases in between. CDR3 loop: CASSLVATGTSNEQYF. The CDR3 DNA reads TGTGCCAGCAGCTTAGTGGCCACAGGGACTTCAAACGAGCAGTACTTC.

The gene calls are TRBV7-9 and TRBJ2-1; TRBD2 aligns across 11 bases. The trim removed 4 bases at V and 7 bases at J, leaving 15 bases unmatched. The CDR3 is 18 residues long. CDR1 is SEHNR, CDR2 FQNEAQ, per germline (reference sequence). CDR3 protein: CASSSDSGGVHYTNEQFF. The CDR3 DNA reads as TGTGCCAGCAGCTCCGATAGCGGGGGGGTACACTACACTAATGAGCAGTTCTTC.

The chain uses TRBV19 and TRBJ1-3, with D possibly TRBD1 on 6 matching bases. There are 14 residues in the CDR3. CDR1 is LNHDA and CDR2 is SQIVND in the germline V gene (reference sequence). Trimming removed 3 bases from V and 2 bases from J, with 8 bases in between. The CDR3 DNA is TGTGCCAGTAGTATGGGGGCCCCTGGAAACACCATATATTTT. Translation gives CASSMGAPGNTIYF. Full variable domain (rest looked up from reference TRBV19 and TRBJ1-3): DGGITQSPKYLFRKEGQNVTLSCEQNLNHDAMYWYRQDPGQGLRLIYYSQIVNDFQKGDIAEGYSVSREKKESFPLTVTSAQKNPTAFYLCASSMGAPGNTIYFGEGSWLTVV.

This rearrangement joins TRBV2 to TRBJ2-7; 15 bases match TRBD2. Germline CDR1 and CDR2: SNHLY and FYNNEI. CDR3 length: 14 amino acids. Trimming at V came to 6 bases and at J to 6 bases, leaving 3 bases not matched to a gene. This CDR3 reads CASSGLAGGREQYF. CDR3 coding DNA: TGTGCCAGCAGCGGACTAGCGGGGGGGCGCGAGCAGTACTTC. The whole variable domain, remainder taken from reference TRBV2 and TRBJ2-7, is EPEVTQTPSHQVTQMGQEVILRCVPISNHLYFYWYRQILGQKVEFLVSFYNNEISEKSEIFDDQFSVERPDGSNFTLKIRSTKLEDSAMYFCASSGLAGGREQYFGPGTRLTVT.

The DNA for the CDR3 is TGTGCCAGCAGTTTACACCCTAACTATGGCTACACCTTC. Encoded protein: CASSLHPNYGYTF. This rearrangement joins TRBV27 to TRBJ1-2, with no clear D. CDR3 length equals 13 residues. V was cut by 2 bases and J by 0 bases, with 4 bases left in between. The germline CDR1 and CDR2 sequences are MNHEY and SMNVEV (reference sequence).

This chain joins TRBV7-9 and TRBJ2-1; 9 bases align to TRBD2. From germline, CDR1 is SEHNR and CDR2 FQNEAQ (reference sequence). The junction had 6 bases not matched to a gene; V was cut back by 6 bases and J by 9 bases. This CDR3 spans 13 amino acids. CDR3 amino acids: CASRRGGPSEQFF. The CDR3 DNA reads as TGTGCCAGCAGGCGGGGGGGCCCCTCTGAGCAGTTCTTC.

The chain uses TRBV19 and TRBJ2-3; D perhaps matches TRBD2 (5 bases). CDR1 and CDR2 (germline): LNHDA, SQIVND (reference sequence). This CDR3 comprises 13 residues. V was trimmed by 10 bases and J by 2 bases, leaving 13 bases between them. In DNA form, the CDR3 reads TGTGCCACCGCTCGGGGTGCCACAGATACGCAGTATTTT. Translating it yields CATARGATDTQYF.

The chain recombines TRBV9 with TRBJ2-1; tentative D call: TRBD2 (6 bases). The length of the CDR3 is 15 residues. V dropped 3 bases and J dropped 9 bases, with 19 bases sitting between them. Germline V gene data show CDR1 as SGDLS and CDR2 as YYNGEE. The CDR3: CASSDPTSAGLEQFF. The CDR3 bases are TGTGCCAGCAGCGATCCCACCTCCGCGGGGCTTGAGCAGTTCTTC. Full variable domain (remainder filled in from reference TRBV9 and TRBJ2-1): DSGVTQTPKHLITATGQRVTLRCSPRSGDLSVYWYQQSLDQGLQFLIQYYNGEERAKGNILERFSAQQFPDLHSELNLSSLELGDSALYFCASSDPTSAGLEQFFGPGTRLTVL.

This clone showed up just once. V is TRBV6-5 and J is TRBJ1-4, with unresolved D. Per germline, CDR1 MNHEY and CDR2 SVGAGI. CDR3 size: 14 residues. Trimming left V 5 bases short and J 7 bases short, with 14 bases between. The CDR3 loop is CASSPRGLREKLFF. The CDR3 nucleotides are TGTGCCAGCAGTCCCCGGGGTTTACGTGAAAAACTGTTTTTT.

This clone has more than one count but fewer than ten. V is TRBV6-5 and J is TRBJ1-1, with D uncertain. CDR3 length: 13 amino acids. Trimming took off 6 bases at V and 0 bases at J, with 8 bases between the two ends. CDR1 and CDR2 from the germline V gene are MNHEY and SVGAGI. Here the CDR3 reads CASRILMNTEAFF. CDR3 DNA: TGTGCCAGCAGGATCCTCATGAACACTGAAGCTTTCTTT.

The genes are TRBV7-3 and TRBJ2-2, with 7 positions matching TRBD2. V lost 5 bases to trimming and J lost 5 bases; unmatched junction nucleotides: 8. The CDR3 covers 15 residues. Germline V lookup: CDR1 SGHTA, CDR2 FQGTGA. In DNA form, the CDR3 reads TGTGCCAGCAGCCTAAGCGGGGTGGGGACCGGGGAGCTGTTTTTT. Protein sequence: CASSLSGVGTGELFF.

This rearrangement joins TRBV27 to TRBJ1-3, with 11 positions matching TRBD1. V lost 6 bases and J lost 0; bases outside the gene matches: 10. CDR3 size: 18 residues. Germline CDR1 and CDR2: MNHEY and SMNVEV (reference sequence). CDR3: CASSRTGGPLISGNTIYF. CDR3 DNA: TGTGCCAGCAGCCGGACAGGGGGCCCACTGATCTCTGGAAACACCATATATTTT.

The CDR3 protein is CASSYSLRQGGLGYTF. The CDR3 DNA reads as TGTGCCAGCAGTTACTCTCTACGCCAGGGGGGTTTAGGCTACACCTTC. This sequence joins TRBV6-5 and TRBJ1-2; 7 bases match TRBD1. In germline, CDR1 is MNHEY, CDR2 SVGAGI. V was clipped by 0 bases and J by 8 bases; unmatched bases: 12. The CDR3 covers 16 residues.

This clone was seen more than once but under ten times. The V call is TRBV2, the J call TRBJ1-2, with 11 bases matching TRBD1. CDR1 and CDR2 from the germline V gene are SNHLY and FYNNEI. After removal of 4 bases from V and 8 bases from J, the junction contained 6 bases not matched to a gene. The CDR3 extends over 14 amino acids. CDR3 in amino acids: CASSVGQGAFGYTF. DNA of the CDR3: TGTGCCAGCAGTGTAGGACAGGGGGCTTTCGGCTACACCTTC.

The V call is TRBV12-2, the J call TRBJ1-5; TRBD1 is taken as the D call from the table, unchecked against the DNA. TRBV12-2 is a pseudogene. CDR3 length: 16 amino acids. CDR3 nucleotides: TGTGCAAGTCGCCTTCCGGACAGATATAGCAATCAGCCCCAGCATTTT. It translates to CASRLPDRYSNQPQHF.

This chain uses TRBV5-1 with TRBJ1-6; 9 nucleotides align to TRBD1. The CDR3 spans 15 residues. Germline CDR1 SGHRS, CDR2 YFSETQ. V lost 4 bases to trimming and J lost 7 bases; unmatched junction nucleotides: 6. The CDR3 protein is CASSGGTGINSPLHF. The CDR3 DNA reads as TGCGCCAGCAGCGGAGGGACAGGGATCAATTCACCCCTCCACTTT.

The rearrangement joins TRBV4-2 to TRBJ1-2; no firm D call. The CDR3 contains 13 residues. CDR1 LGHNA and CDR2 YNFKEQ come from the germline V gene. V lost 4 bases and J lost 2, with 8 bases in between. The CDR3 loop is CASSPGVNYGYTF. For the CDR3, the DNA is TGTGCCAGCAGCCCTGGAGTGAACTATGGCTACACCTTC.

This sequence joins TRBV19 and TRBJ2-6; D is uncertain. CDR1 and CDR2 from the germline V gene are LNHDA and SQIVND (reference sequence). V lost 3 bases to trimming and J lost 0 bases, with 12 bases between them. The CDR3 is 17 amino acids. The CDR3 loop reads CASSIGGTYSGANVLTF. CDR3 bases: TGTGCCAGTAGTATTGGCGGCACCTACTCTGGGGCCAACGTCCTGACTTTC. The complete variable domain, with remaining parts taken from reference TRBV19 and TRBJ2-6, reads DGGITQSPKYLFRKEGQNVTLSCEQNLNHDAMYWYRQDPGQGLRLIYYSQIVNDFQKGDIAEGYSVSREKKESFPLTVTSAQKNPTAFYLCASSIGGTYSGANVLTFGAGSRLTVL.

The V call is TRBV5-1, the J call TRBJ2-7, with 9 bases lining up with TRBD1. V shed 0 bases, J shed 6 bases, and the junction held 7 bases outside the gene matches. The CDR3 loop spans 15 amino acids. Germline V gene data show CDR1 as SGHRS and CDR2 as YFSETQ. This CDR3 is CASSLDRTGVGEQYF. As DNA, the CDR3 is TGCGCCAGCAGCTTGGATAGGACAGGGGTTGGCGAGCAGTACTTC.